The 25 T cell receptor beta chains in this list originate from one sample, sequenced in a study of blood T cell repertoires in COVID-19. Some clones are missing from TCRdb's copy, which holds only in-frame ones; the method was immunoSEQ multiplex PCR. The profile covers roughly 230,000 clones, with roughly four fifths appearing a single time and approximately 4.4% taken by the ten largest. The specimen was peripheral blood. These receptors were obtained from a man aged 50-59 years with active or convalescent COVID-19.

The V call is TRBV29-1, the J call TRBJ2-7, with 10 bases identical to TRBD1. Trimming at V came to 6 bases and at J to 1 base, leaving 6 bases not matched to a gene. The CDR3 runs 14 residues. Germline CDR1 and CDR2: SQVTM and ANQGSEA. CDR3 coding DNA: TGCAGCGTGCGGACAGGGGGAAATTCCTACGAGCAGTACTTC. This codes for CSVRTGGNSYEQYF.

Concerning this clone itself: A junction boundary mismatches the germline segment, possibly from a read error. V usage is TRBV12-3 or TRBV12-4 and J usage is TRBJ1-1; 7 bases align to TRBD1. The CDR3 has 13 residues. In DNA, the CDR3 is TGTGCCAGCAGGCCGACAGGGAACCCTGAAGCTTTCTTT. It codes for CASRPTGNPEAFF.

This clone appeared a single time. The chain combines TRBV30 with TRBJ2-1; D is unresolved. CDR3 length: 12 amino acids. The V gene lost 4 bases and the J gene lost 5 bases, with 9 bases spanning the gap. Per germline, CDR1 GTSNPN and CDR2 SVGIG (reference sequence). CDR3 nucleotide sequence: TGTGCCTGGACGCTCCAGAACAATGAGCAGTTCTTC. It encodes CAWTLQNNEQFF.

The J gene is TRBJ2-7, the V gene TRBV19; 10 nucleotides match TRBD2. The CDR3 covers 15 residues. From germline, CDR1 is LNHDA and CDR2 SQIVND (reference sequence). V lost 0 bases to trimming and J lost 3 bases; unmatched junction nucleotides: 2. CDR3: CASSIDGLADYEQYF. The CDR3 nucleotides are TGTGCCAGTAGTATAGATGGACTAGCGGACTACGAGCAGTACTTC.

V usage is TRBV28 and J usage is TRBJ2-5; D may be TRBD1 (6 bases). The V gene's germline CDR1 is MDHEN and CDR2 SYDVKM. V lost 6 bases to trimming and J lost 2 bases, with 13 bases between them. CDR3 length equals 14 residues. CDR3 DNA sequence: TGTGCCAGCAGAGGCAACGGACAGCAAGAGACCCAGTACTTC. Its translation: CASRGNGQQETQYF.

This clone was observed a single time. The chain carries TRBV25-1 and TRBJ2-3; TRBD2 matches 7 bases. V lost 6 bases to trimming and J lost 3 bases; unmatched junction nucleotides: 6. The CDR3 runs to 14 residues. Germline CDR1 and CDR2: MGHDK and SYGVNS. CDR3 residues: CASRPFGGTDTQYF. The CDR3 bases are TGTGCCAGCAGGCCCTTCGGGGGGACAGATACGCAGTATTTT. Looking up the rest from reference TRBV25-1 and TRBJ2-3 gives the full variable domain: EADIYQTPRYLVIGTGKKITLECSQTMGHDKMYWYQQDPGMELHLIHYSYGVNSTEKGDLSSESTVSRIRTEHFPLTLESARPSHTSQYLCASRPFGGTDTQYFGPGTRLTVL.

The chain joins TRBV11-3 to TRBJ2-3, with TRBD2 matching over 10 bases. The length of the CDR3 is 16 residues. V lost 5 bases, J lost 0 bases, and 5 bases stayed unmatched. Germline lookup yields CDR1 SGHNT and CDR2 YENEEA. In nucleotides, the CDR3 is TGTGCCAGCAGCGTGACTAGCGGGTTCAGCACAGATACGCAGTATTTT. It encodes CASSVTSGFSTDTQYF. Full variable domain (rest looked up from reference TRBV11-3 and TRBJ2-3): EAGVVQSPRYKIIEKKQPVAFWCNPISGHNTLYWYLQNLGQGPELLIRYENEEAVDDSQLPKDRFSAERLKGVDSTLKIQPAELGDSAVYLCASSVTSGFSTDTQYFGPGTRLTVL.

V and J are TRBV3-1 (or the pseudogene TRBV3-2) and TRBJ2-5, with a weak D call TRBD1 (7 bases). Germline V gene data show CDR1 as LGHDT and CDR2 as YNNKEL (reference sequence). V dropped 0 bases and J dropped 5 bases, with 13 bases sitting between them. The CDR3 extends over 15 amino acids. CDR3 in amino acids: CASSQDRAGGETQYF. CDR3 in DNA: TGTGCCAGCAGCCAAGATCGGGCAGGGGGGGAGACCCAGTACTTC.

The chain carries TRBV27 and TRBJ2-7; 7 nucleotides agree with TRBD1. This CDR3 region has 14 residues. With 6 bases clipped from V and 1 base from J, the junction kept 6 bases outside the gene matches. Per germline, CDR1 MNHEY and CDR2 SMNVEV (reference sequence). The CDR3 nucleotides read TGTGCCAGCAGCTCTGAACAGGGGTCCTACGAGCAGTACTTC. Its protein product is CASSSEQGSYEQYF.

The chain employs TRBV3-1 (or the pseudogene TRBV3-2) and TRBJ1-5; 7 bases agree with TRBD1. The CDR3 sequence is 14 residues long. The ends lost 0 bases at V and 6 bases at J; junction bases unmatched: 2. CDR1 is LGHDT, CDR2 YNNKEL, per germline (reference sequence). CDR3 sequence (DNA): TGTGCCAGCAGCCAAGAGTACAGGGGTCAGCCCCAGCATTTT. This gives the protein CASSQEYRGQPQHF.

The gene calls are TRBV19 and TRBJ1-3; D uncertain. The germline V gene encodes CDR1 LNHDA and CDR2 SQIVND (reference sequence). The CDR3 length is 11 residues. With 4 bases removed from V and 8 bases from J, the gap between germline ends came to 6 bases. The CDR3 nucleotides read TGTGCCAGTAGTACCGCGGACACCATATATTTT. Translated: CASSTADTIYF. The full variable domain, its missing parts supplied by reference TRBV19 and TRBJ1-3, is DGGITQSPKYLFRKEGQNVTLSCEQNLNHDAMYWYRQDPGQGLRLIYYSQIVNDFQKGDIAEGYSVSREKKESFPLTVTSAQKNPTAFYLCASSTADTIYFGEGSWLTVV.

In its sample, this clone was seen a few times. The chain carries TRBV5-1 and TRBJ1-2, with 7 bases identical to TRBD1. Looked up from germline, CDR1 is SGHRS and CDR2 is YFSETQ. CDR3 length equals 17 residues. Trimming cost V 3 bases and J 3 bases; bases outside gene matches: 14. The CDR3 region has the DNA TGCGCCAGCAGCTATAGAAGTACGATTGACAGGGACTATGGCTACACCTTC. It is translated as CASSYRSTIDRDYGYTF. The full variable domain, rest sourced from reference TRBV5-1 and TRBJ1-2, is KAGVTQTPRYLIKTRGQQVTLSCSPISGHRSVSWYQQTPGQGLQFLFEYFSETQRNKGNFPGRFSGRQFSNSRSEMNVSTLELGDSALYLCASSYRSTIDRDYGYTFGSGTRLTVV.

The chain carries TRBV13 and TRBJ1-2; 7 bases fit TRBD1. The CDR3 extends over 13 amino acids. The junction had 2 bases not matched to a gene; V was cut back by 5 bases and J by 2 bases. CDR1 and CDR2 from the germline V gene are PRHDT and FYEKMQ (reference sequence). CDR3 in DNA: TGTGCCAGCAGCGTACAGGGGAACTATGGCTACACCTTC. Amino acids: CASSVQGNYGYTF.

This sequence joins TRBV9 and TRBJ1-4; TRBD1 matches 9 bases. CDR3 length: 14 residues. The V and J ends lost 2 bases and 8 bases, in that order; junction bases with no gene match: 4. Germline CDR1 SGDLS, CDR2 YYNGEE. The CDR3 reads CASSVDRGGEKLFF. The CDR3 nucleotides are TGTGCCAGCAGCGTGGACAGGGGTGGAGAAAAACTGTTTTTT.

The rearrangement uses TRBV6-5 and TRBJ1-2; TRBD1 is a possible D gene (6 bases). The CDR3 totals 12 residues. Germline CDR1 and CDR2: MNHEY and SVGAGI. V was cut by 8 bases and J by 8 bases, with 15 bases left in between. The CDR3 DNA is TGTGCCAGCGCCACAGGGATAAGGGGCTACACCTTC. It translates to CASATGIRGYTF.

The chain uses TRBV6-1 and TRBJ2-3, with D perhaps TRBD1 (6 bases). Per germline, CDR1 MNHNS and CDR2 SASEGT. The CDR3 consists of 14 residues. The V end was cut by 3 bases, the J end by 3 bases, with 10 bases between. The CDR3 loop reads CASSERGGTDTQYF. For the CDR3, the DNA is TGTGCCAGCAGTGAGCGAGGGGGAACAGATACGCAGTATTTT.

The chain links TRBV11-2 to TRBJ1-2, with 8 nucleotides matching TRBD1. The CDR3 runs to 18 residues. Trimming at V came to 0 bases and at J to 4 bases, leaving 13 bases not matched to a gene. Germline CDR1 and CDR2: SGHAT and FQNNGV. The CDR3: CASSLDSGGSLISYGYTF. In DNA form, the CDR3 reads TGTGCCAGCAGCTTAGATTCAGGGGGCTCCTTGATAAGCTATGGCTACACCTTC.

In its sample, this clone was seen a few times. The V and J genes are TRBV7-6 and TRBJ2-3; 7 positions match TRBD1. Per the germline V gene, CDR1 is SGHVS and CDR2 is FNYEAQ. The CDR3 extends over 15 amino acids. The ends lost 5 bases at V and 5 bases at J; junction bases unmatched: 10. CDR3 nucleotide sequence: TGTGCCAGCAGCACCCGGACAGGCCCCAGAGATACGCAGTATTTT. Protein: CASSTRTGPRDTQYF.

The rearrangement links TRBV6-5 to TRBJ1-1; tentative D call: TRBD1 (5 bases). CDR1 MNHEY and CDR2 SVGAGI come from the germline V gene. This CDR3 contains 14 residues. Trimming removed 0 bases at V and 1 base at J, with 6 bases between. The CDR3 here is CASSYSQGNTEAFF. CDR3 nucleotides: TGTGCCAGCAGTTACTCGCAGGGGAACACTGAAGCTTTCTTT.

The chain employs TRBV18 and TRBJ1-6, with D possibly matching TRBD1 (6 bases). The CDR3 loop spans 14 amino acids. Looked up from germline, CDR1 is KGHSH and CDR2 is LQKENI. Trimming removed 5 bases from V and 7 bases from J, with 12 bases in between. In DNA form, the CDR3 reads TGTGCCAGCTCAACGGACAGTTCCAATTCACCCCTCCACTTT. It is translated as CASSTDSSNSPLHF.

This chain links TRBV10-3 with TRBJ2-2, with D maybe TRBD1 (5 bases). The germline V gene encodes CDR1 ENHRY and CDR2 SYGVKD. This CDR3 contains 17 residues. Trimming took off 0 bases at V and 4 bases at J, with 15 bases between the two ends. CDR3 protein: CAISESTGQGGTGELFF. CDR3 sequence (DNA): TGTGCCATCAGTGAGTCGACTGGGCAGGGCGGCACCGGGGAGCTGTTTTTT.

The genes are TRBV2 and TRBJ1-2; 7 nucleotides agree with TRBD1. Germline trimming cut 6 bases from V and 6 bases from J; bases unmatched to any gene: 7. Germline V CDR1 and CDR2: SNHLY, FYNNEI. The CDR3 sequence is 13 residues long. CDR3 coding DNA: TGTGCCAGCAGCAGGACAGGCATTAATGGCTACACCTTC. The encoded protein is CASSRTGINGYTF.

This clone was counted a single time. V and J are TRBV30 and TRBJ2-1; TRBD1 agrees at 8 bases. Germline V lookup: CDR1 GTSNPN, CDR2 SVGIG (reference sequence). J gave up 3 bases and V 5 bases, and 6 bases lay outside the gene matches. This CDR3 contains 14 residues. CDR3 sequence (DNA): TGTGCCTGGGGGTCAGGGGGCGGCTACAATGAGCAGTTCTTC. Its translation: CAWGSGGGYNEQFF.

V usage is TRBV6-2 or TRBV6-3 and J usage is TRBJ1-2; 8 bases fit TRBD1. Unmatched junction bases numbered 11, after V lost 2 bases and J lost 6 bases. There are 16 residues in the CDR3. Germline CDR1 reads MNHEY; CDR2 reads SVGEGT. The CDR3 bases are TGTGCCAGCAGTTACCCGGCAGGACAGGGCGTAAATGGCTACACCTTC. Translated, it gives CASSYPAGQGVNGYTF.

The chain is built from TRBV18 and TRBJ1-4; D is undetermined. The germline gives CDR1 KGHSH, CDR2 LQKENI. CDR3 length equals 16 residues. The V end was cut by 6 bases, the J end by 0 bases, with 14 bases between. The CDR3 DNA reads as TGTGCCAGCTCGCAAACTCCGACTACAACTAATGAAAAACTGTTTTTT. Residues: CASSQTPTTTNEKLFF.